This note documents a single T cell receptor beta chain sequence. This sample is part of a study of blood T cell repertoires in COVID-19. Original processing methods: Nucleated cell number was recorded as an estimate derived from reference gene primer amplification. Sequencing used immunoSEQ multiplex PCR; TCRdb keeps in-frame clones, though not all of them. V and J calls and clone size are as listed in that table; D and trimming were resolved from the DNA. This sample has approximately 84,000 clones; 90% occur once, and the top ten carry around 1.5%. Specimen: peripheral blood. The source is a human donor with active COVID-19. The donor label of this sample is uncertain.

The CDR3 coding sequence is TGTGCCAGCAGTCCCCGGTGGGGCGGCTACAATGAGCAGTTCTTC. Its protein product is CASSPRWGGYNEQFF. V usage is TRBV6-6 and J usage is TRBJ2-1; a possible D gene is TRBD1 (5 bases). Germline CDR1 reads MNHNY; CDR2 reads SVGAGI (reference sequence). The V and J ends lost 5 bases and 3 bases respectively, with 14 bases between them. CDR3 length equals 15 residues.